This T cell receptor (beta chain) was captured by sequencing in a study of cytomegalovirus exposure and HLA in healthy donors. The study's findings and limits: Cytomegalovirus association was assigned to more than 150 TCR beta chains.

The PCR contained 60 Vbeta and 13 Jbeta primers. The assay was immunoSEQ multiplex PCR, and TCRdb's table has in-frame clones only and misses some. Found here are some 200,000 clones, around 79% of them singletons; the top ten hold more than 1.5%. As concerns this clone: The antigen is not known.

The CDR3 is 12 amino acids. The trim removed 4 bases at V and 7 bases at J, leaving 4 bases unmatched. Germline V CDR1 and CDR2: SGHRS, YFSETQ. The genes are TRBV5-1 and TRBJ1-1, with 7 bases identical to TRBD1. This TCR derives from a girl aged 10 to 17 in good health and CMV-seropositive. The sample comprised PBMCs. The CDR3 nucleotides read TGCGCCAGCAGCGGGGGGACAGTTGAAGCTTTCTTT. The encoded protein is CASSGGTVEAFF.